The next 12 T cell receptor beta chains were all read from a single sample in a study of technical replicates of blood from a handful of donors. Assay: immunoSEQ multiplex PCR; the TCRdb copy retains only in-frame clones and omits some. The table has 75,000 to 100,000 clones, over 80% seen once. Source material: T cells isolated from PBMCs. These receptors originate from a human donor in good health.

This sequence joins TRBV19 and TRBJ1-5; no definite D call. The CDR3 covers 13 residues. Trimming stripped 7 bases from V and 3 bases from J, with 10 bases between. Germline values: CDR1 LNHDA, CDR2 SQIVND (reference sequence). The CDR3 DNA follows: TGTGCCAGTATTGGTGAGGACAATCAGCCCCAGCATTTT. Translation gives CASIGEDNQPQHF.

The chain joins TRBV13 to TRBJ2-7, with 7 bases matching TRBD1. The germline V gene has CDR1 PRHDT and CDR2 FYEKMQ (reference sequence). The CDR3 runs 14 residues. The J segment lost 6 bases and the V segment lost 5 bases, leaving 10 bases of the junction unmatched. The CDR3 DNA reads TGTGCCAGCAGCACTGGGACAGCGCAGGGCGAGCAGTACTTC. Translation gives CASSTGTAQGEQYF.

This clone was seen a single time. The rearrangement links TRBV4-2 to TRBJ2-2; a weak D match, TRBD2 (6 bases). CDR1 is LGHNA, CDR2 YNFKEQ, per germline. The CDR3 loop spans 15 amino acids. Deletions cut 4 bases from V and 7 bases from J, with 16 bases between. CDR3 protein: CASSRLTGDLGELFF. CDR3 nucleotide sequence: TGTGCCAGCAGCCGGCTGACGGGGGACCTCGGGGAGCTGTTTTTT.

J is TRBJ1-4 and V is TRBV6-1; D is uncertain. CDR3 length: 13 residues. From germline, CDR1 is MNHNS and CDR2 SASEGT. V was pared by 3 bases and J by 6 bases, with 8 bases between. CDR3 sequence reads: CASSEAGDEKLFF. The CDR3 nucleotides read TGTGCCAGCAGTGAGGCAGGCGATGAAAAACTGTTTTTT.

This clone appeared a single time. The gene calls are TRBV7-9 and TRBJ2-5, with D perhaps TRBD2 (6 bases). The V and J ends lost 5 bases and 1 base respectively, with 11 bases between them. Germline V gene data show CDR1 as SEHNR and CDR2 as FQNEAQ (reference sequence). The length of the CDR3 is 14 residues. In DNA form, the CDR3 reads TGTGCCAGCAGCAGGCTAGCGTTCCAAGAGACCCAGTACTTC. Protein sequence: CASSRLAFQETQYF.

CDR3 region: CASRRLAGSYNEQFF. The CDR3 coding sequence is TGTGCCAGCAGACGACTAGCGGGGTCCTACAATGAGCAGTTCTTC. The rearrangement links TRBV6-5 to TRBJ2-1, with TRBD2 matching over 11 bases. Germline-derived CDR1 and CDR2 are MNHEY and SVGAGI. After removal of 6 bases from V and 1 base from J, the junction contained 2 bases not matched to a gene. CDR3 length: 15 residues.

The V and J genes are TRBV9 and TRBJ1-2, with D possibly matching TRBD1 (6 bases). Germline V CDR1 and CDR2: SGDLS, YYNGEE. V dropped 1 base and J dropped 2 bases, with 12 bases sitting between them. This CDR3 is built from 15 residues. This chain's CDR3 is CASSVRSGDNYGYTF. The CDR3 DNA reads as TGTGCCAGCAGCGTAAGGTCAGGGGACAACTATGGCTACACCTTC.

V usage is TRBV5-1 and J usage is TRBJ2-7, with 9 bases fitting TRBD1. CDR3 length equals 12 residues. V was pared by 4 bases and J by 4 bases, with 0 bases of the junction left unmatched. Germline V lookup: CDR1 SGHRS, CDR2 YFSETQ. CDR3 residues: CASSGQGYEQYF. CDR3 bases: TGCGCCAGCAGCGGACAGGGGTACGAGCAGTACTTC.

This CDR3 reads CASSLDSWGGTDTQYF. The CDR3 nucleotides read TGTGCCAGCAGCTTAGATTCCTGGGGAGGCACAGATACGCAGTATTTT. The chain couples TRBV11-2 to TRBJ2-3; D possibly corresponds to TRBD2 (5 bases). Trimming took off 0 bases at V and 1 base at J, with 11 bases between the two ends. This CDR3 has 16 amino acids. Per germline, CDR1 SGHAT and CDR2 FQNNGV.

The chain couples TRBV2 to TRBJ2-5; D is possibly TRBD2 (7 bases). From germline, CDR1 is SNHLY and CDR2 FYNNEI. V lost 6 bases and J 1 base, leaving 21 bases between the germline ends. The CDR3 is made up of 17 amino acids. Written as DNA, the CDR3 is TGTGCCAGCAGCTCAACGGTGGGGGGGGCCGTCCAAGAGACCCAGTACTTC. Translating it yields CASSSTVGGAVQETQYF.

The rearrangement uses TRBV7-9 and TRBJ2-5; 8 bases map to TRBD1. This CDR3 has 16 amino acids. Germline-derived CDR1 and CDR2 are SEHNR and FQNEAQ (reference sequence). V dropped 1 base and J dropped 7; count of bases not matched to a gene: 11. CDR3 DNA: TGTGCCAGCAGCTTAGAAGGACAGGGCTATAGGGGGACCCAGTACTTC. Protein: CASSLEGQGYRGTQYF.

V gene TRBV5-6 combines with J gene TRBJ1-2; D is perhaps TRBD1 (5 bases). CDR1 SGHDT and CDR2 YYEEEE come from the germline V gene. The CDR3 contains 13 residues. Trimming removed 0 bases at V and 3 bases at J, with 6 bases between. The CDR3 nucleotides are TGTGCCAGCAGCTTGGAGGGGTACTATGGCTACACCTTC. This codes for CASSLEGYYGYTF. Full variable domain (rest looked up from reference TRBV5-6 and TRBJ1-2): DAGVTQSPTHLIKTRGQQVTLRCSPKSGHDTVSWYQQALGQGPQFIFQYYEEEERQRGNFPDRFSGHQFPNYSSELNVNALLLGDSALYLCASSLEGYYGYTFGSGTRLTVV.